The source of this T cell receptor (beta chain) is a study of T cells in Graves' hyperthyroidism and ophthalmopathy. Trimming left V 8 bases short and J 7 bases short, with 8 bases between. This CDR3 has 11 amino acids. Germline V gene data show CDR1 as SNHLY and CDR2 as FYNNEI. The CDR3 regions of TCR beta were amplified from RNA transcripts. Carried out on the TCR CDR3, a first-round RT-PCR used the HTBI primer set. TCRdb processed the multiplex PCR reads anew with MiXCR; each CDR3 protein has one entry. The data show some 800,000 distinct CDR3 sequences, with 38% seen just once and about 8.9% held by the top ten. A single count supports this clonotype.

Source material: blood. The source of this sequence is a man in his late teens or twenties with Graves' hyperthyroidism. This chain uses TRBV2 with TRBJ1-4, with a weak D call TRBD1 (5 bases). DNA of the CDR3: TGTGCCAGCTCGGACACTGAAAAACTGTTTTTT. This sequence encodes CASSDTEKLFF.